A single sample is the source of the 4 T cell receptor beta chains below, sequenced in a study of T cell responses to AZD1222 COVID-19 vaccine. Some clones are missing from TCRdb's copy, which holds only in-frame ones; the method was immunoSEQ multiplex PCR. The sample shows roughly 42,000 clones, 80% to 90% of them seen only once. The sequencing here drew on peripheral blood, taken 28 days after the second dose of the MenACWY control vaccine. The receptors stem from an adult who received the MenACWY meningococcal vaccine as a control.

This clone was recorded only once. This rearrangement joins TRBV19 to TRBJ1-1, with unresolved D. V was clipped by 3 bases and J by 6 bases, with 11 bases between them. This CDR3 comprises 13 residues. Germline V lookup: CDR1 LNHDA, CDR2 SQIVND (reference sequence). DNA for the CDR3: TGTGCCAGTAGTATCAAGGGTGCGGCTGAAGCTTTCTTT. This codes for CASSIKGAAEAFF.

V gene TRBV28 combines with J gene TRBJ1-4, with D perhaps TRBD1 (6 bases). Trimming took off 6 bases at V and 8 bases at J, with 16 bases between the two ends. The CDR3 contains 14 residues. Germline V gives CDR1 MDHEN, CDR2 SYDVKM. The CDR3 DNA reads as TGTGCCAGCAGCATAGGGGGTTCCTCCGAAAAACTGTTTTTT. Translation: CASSIGGSSEKLFF.

The V and J genes are TRBV6-5 and TRBJ2-3; D assignment may be TRBD1 or TRBD2 (6 bases each). V was trimmed by 4 bases and J by 3 bases, leaving 17 bases between them. This CDR3 comprises 16 residues. CDR1 MNHEY and CDR2 SVGAGI come from the germline V gene. The CDR3 here is CASSLLSGAGTDTQYF. The CDR3 DNA reads TGTGCCAGCAGTTTGCTTTCGGGGGCTGGGACAGATACGCAGTATTTT.

The chain employs TRBV7-9 and TRBJ2-3; TRBD1 agrees at 7 bases. There are 14 residues in the CDR3. Unmatched junction bases numbered 5, after V lost 5 bases and J lost 3 bases. Germline values: CDR1 SEHNR, CDR2 FQNEAQ (reference sequence). DNA for the CDR3: TGTGCCAGCAGCCGCACAGGGGTGACAGATACGCAGTATTTT. It codes for CASSRTGVTDTQYF.